What follows is one TCR beta chain and its context. This record belongs to a study of identical twins. Each CDR3 protein is one row after TCRdb ran MiXCR on the 5' RACE reads. The sample has under 900,000 distinct CDR3 sequences; roughly an eighth are singletons. These data also featured in a second study, about yellow fever vaccine responses in identical twins.

This receptor was taken from a woman aged 18-35 years in good health. The sequencing input was PBMCs.

CDR3 region: CASSFTAGSPTDTQYF. CDR3 coding DNA: TGCGCCAGCAGCTTCACGGCAGGGAGCCCCACAGATACGCAGTATTTT. V and J are TRBV5-1 and TRBJ2-3, with D tentatively TRBD1 or TRBD2 (5 bases each). Germline assignment: CDR1 SGHRS and CDR2 YFSETQ. V lost 2 bases, J lost 2 bases, and 15 bases lay in between. CDR3 length: 16 residues.